The text below deals with one T cell receptor (beta chain). What antigen it recognizes has not been identified. Per-nucleotide qualities are absent, and no much larger clonotype sits a single base away. Looking up the germline V gene yields CDR1 SGHRS and CDR2 YFSETQ. Trimming takes 5 bases off V and 5 bases off J; junction bases not matched to a gene: 6. The CDR3 goes from the cysteine to the phenylalanine over 13 residues. The kept DNA is CDR3 alone, 39 bases in frame from the first base. The cohort comprised some 700 healthy bone marrow donors. Cohort members were all nominally healthy when sampled, although unrecorded immune exposures were likely present. The donor tested CMV seronegative, placing the donor among the 300 to 400 seronegative members of the cohort. Each donor provided a peripheral blood sample, and peripheral blood mononuclear cells were used for TCR beta sequencing. Genomic DNA extraction from the blood cell samples was performed with the Qiagen DNeasy Blood Extraction Kit.

These data come from a study of cytomegalovirus exposure and HLA in healthy donors (dated by TCRdb to about 2017). Some background on the complete study: An earlier analysis of fewer than 750 of the donors reported approximately 300 Gb of sequence data and 100 million to 120 million unique TCR beta sequences obtained from about 200 million T cells. Both class I and class II loci were covered by HLA typing, at four-digit resolution. A later analysis re-examined previously published TCR beta repertoires from 600 to 700 donors and added high-resolution HLA genotyping to investigate patterns of TCR occurrence. The study was designed to test whether signatures of past pathogen exposure could be identified by cataloging public T cell receptors. Along with the approximately 650-subject first cohort, a separate validation cohort of over 90 different subjects was used. To predict cytomegalovirus infection status, the study combined high-throughput TCR immunosequencing, statistical association of individual TCRs with disease status, and machine learning. Rather than using new phenotypic data, the later analysis identified candidate immune exposures from TCR beta sequences and from how often those sequences occurred across donors. Donor age, sex, ethnicity and CMV serostatus were collected together with the repertoire data. Of the approximately 400 genotyped donors, 81% were placed in the genetic ancestry cluster associated with self-reported Caucasian donors. All discovery cohort repertoires had been generated on a single sequencing platform. A later genetic analysis used genome-wide SNP genotypes for about 60% of the roughly 670 donors, treating that subset as a discovery cohort. To decide whether each TCR beta V gene segment behaved as functional or pseudogenic, an earlier analysis of some 540 of the donors relied on high-throughput TCR beta sequencing. Typing coverage differed by locus: A, B, C, DRB1 and DQB1 were typed in roughly 620-640 donors, DQA1 in 522, DPA1 in nearly 610, and DPB1 in around 440. Among 398 genotyped donors of the cohort, an average of roughly 240,000 unique TCR beta nucleotide sequences were sequenced per donor, roughly 18% of them non-productive. An early release that covered about 600 HLA-typed donors contained approximately 320 gigabases of sequencing data and around 85 million unique TCR sequences. Roughly 5 DR-DQ haplotypes were handled as single units for association and clustering, since linkage in the cohort was strong. The study used immunosequencing to profile the T cell repertoires of hundreds of subjects and linked those repertoires to cytomegalovirus serostatus. Results the study describes overall, beyond this receptor: A later analysis reported that several top co-occurrence clusters appeared linked to parvovirus B19, influenza, CMV and Epstein-Barr virus. It was suggested by the authors that the approach could potentially be generalized to other disease states and immunological phenotypes. A further reported finding was that TCR beta sequences accurately predicted the HLA-A and HLA-B alleles for most subjects in the first cohort. In a later analysis, the rate of TCR association differed among HLA loci, with DRB1 alleles having the most associated TCRs and HLA-C alleles having the fewest. A later analysis found that HLA-associated TCR beta chains were more clonally expanded and had lower generation probabilities than equally common non-associated chains. Most CMV-associated TCR beta chains appeared to be HLA-restricted in a later analysis, and the HLA associations seemed to be driven largely by CMV exposure. Because HLA typing was missing for some donors at each locus, association tests included only the typed subset. The presence/absence analyses assumed that sequencing depth was roughly uniform across donors, and that assumption may not be true. Because counts were too low, more than 15 rarely observed V segments, including chromosome 9 orphons, were left out of the earlier analysis of approximately 500 of the donors. CMV serostatus was the only immune exposure information available for the cohort. According to a later genetic analysis, donors in an Asian-associated ancestry cluster had fewer N-insertions in productive TCRs than the approximately 630-donor mean. The sequencing pipeline was judged likely to have produced a cluster of highly shared sequence variants as a technical artifact. A later analysis associated approximately 17,000 TCR beta sequences with specific HLA alleles at a false discovery rate of 0.05. The study gave a list of 150 to 200 TCR beta chains associated with cytomegalovirus. V-gene and J-gene trimming of TCR beta chains was associated with a missense DCLRE1C variant in a later genetic analysis, and the association was replicated in an independent cohort. Correlated functional status among segregating V segments might reflect linkage disequilibrium, but an unknown experimental factor could not be ruled out. In this cohort, only TCR beta chains were sequenced, and detectable features were limited by the absence of alpha or paired-chain data. The classifier was reported to diagnose cytomegalovirus status with high specificity and sensitivity in both the original cohort and the validation cohort. A few of the identified cytomegalovirus-associated TCR beta chains were confirmed in vitro to be specific for cytomegalovirus antigens. Some IMGT-functional V segments, including TRBV6-2 and TRBV6-3, could not be told apart with the 87-base-pair reads, so those segments were excluded. Strong co-occurrence of HLA alleles, especially DR and DQ, made assigning TCR associations to individual alleles difficult. Most TCR sequences were observed very rarely across donors, whereas some public TCRs were present in many individuals. An earlier analysis of approximately 570 of the donors showed that most TCR beta V segments appeared in productive rearrangements either about 87% or about 30% of the time, which broadly matched IMGT annotations.

The receptor library was made with the immunoSEQ multiplex PCR assay. A mixture of 60 forward primers for TCR Vbeta segments and 13 reverse primers for TCR Jbeta segments was used in the multiplex PCR. A multiplex PCR assay on genomic DNA amplified the CDR3 region of rearranged TCR beta genes. The Illumina HiSeq System was used to sequence the amplified TCR beta libraries as 87-base-pair reads. Regarding the original processing steps: Across the 700 or so repertoires, a later analysis counted 60 million to 90 million unique TCR beta chains, 8.5 million to 12 million of which were shared by at least two donors. Raw reads were error-corrected and collapsed into unique sequences with a nearest-neighbor algorithm that merged closely related sequences to remove PCR and sequencing errors. V, D and J gene segments were assigned by aligning CDR3 sequences to IMGT reference sequences. For a sequence to be retained, at least a six-nucleotide match to both a V gene segment and a J gene segment was required. A rearrangement counted as productive if the CDR3 had no stop codons and remained in frame with V and J, and every other rearrangement counted as non-productive. CDR3 was defined by IMGT convention, running from the second conserved V-encoded cysteine to the conserved J-encoded phenylalanine. The earlier analysis of about 590 of the donors excluded sequences that lacked an unambiguous match to a single V gene segment. An earlier analysis of some 610 of the donors called V segments functional above 56.7% productive rearrangements and segregating when the between-donor standard deviation exceeded 5%. To diagnose cytomegalovirus status from the catalog of TCR beta chain sequences, a statistical classification framework was built. V and J gene assignment, in a later analysis, came from comparing TCR nucleotide sequences with IMGT/GENE-DB human TR gene sequences. A later analysis assigned CDR3 sequences and most-parsimonious VDJ recombination scenarios with the TCRdist pipeline. In a later analysis, every TCR beta chain was defined by the combination of its CDR3 amino acid sequence and its V-gene family, and reads without a unique V-gene family were dropped. As a way to deal with suspected cross-contamination and a sequencing artifact, a later analysis dropped approximately 590 nucleotide sequences that were highly shared and had low generation probability. For each public chain, a later analysis derived a clonal expansion index from normalized ranks of inferred template counts within each repertoire. In a later analysis, generation probabilities were computed using a VDJ recombination model fitted to out-of-frame rearrangements, and the results were checked against IGoR. In a later analysis, TCR-TCR, TCR-HLA and TCR-CMV co-occurrence was scored with hypergeometric tests, and a repertoire-size bias correction was applied to TCR pairs. In a later analysis, false discovery rates were estimated by permuting HLA or CMV assignments 20 times. In a later analysis, co-occurring TCRs were grouped using DBSCAN, and TCRdist sequence similarity was added for clustering within HLA-allele-positive subsets. Repertoires with fewer than 30,000 or more than 120,000 public chains, plus five repertoires with anomalous nucleotide sharing, were excluded from co-occurrence clustering. In its TCRdb copy, this immuneACCESS table keeps in-frame sequences only and misses some clones. Where compared with another copy, unresolved V genes explain less than half of these, and the others have no known cause. The V and J calls and clone size are taken from that table; D and trimming were inferred from the DNA. The sample table contains some 130,000 clones; only one count was recorded for about 70% of them. The ten largest clonotypes hold 7.3% of the sample.

Material: PBMCs. The receptor was isolated from a male donor in good health and CMV-seronegative. The chain links TRBV5-1 with TRBJ2-7; 8 bases in the middle match TRBD2. The CDR3 reads CASRDSGDHEQYF. The sequenced DNA: TGCGCCAGCAGGGATAGCGGGGATCACGAGCAGTACTTC.